Shown below are 14 T cell receptor beta chains from a single sample sequenced in a study of long-term antiretroviral therapy in people with HIV. The authors ran the immunoSEQ assay, v3.0, at survey level. Generated by immunoSEQ multiplex PCR, the TCRdb table keeps only in-frame clones and is missing some. The data show more than 20,000 clones, with approximately 80% seen just once and 8.8% held by the top ten. The source was unsorted PBMCs, collected 1.2 years after starting antiretroviral therapy. The receptors shown here come from a woman aged 35 to 49 with HIV.

The gene calls are TRBV6-5 and TRBJ1-2; D not certain. CDR1 MNHEY and CDR2 SVGAGI come from the germline V gene. Trimming removed 4 bases at V and 4 bases at J, with 13 bases between. CDR3 length: 14 residues. The CDR3 nucleotides are TGTGCCAGCAGTTCGGGGAGTAGTGTCTATGGCTACACCTTC. The encoded protein is CASSSGSSVYGYTF.

The chain carries TRBV15 and TRBJ1-2, with D uncertain. Per the germline V gene, CDR1 is LNHNV and CDR2 is YYDKDF (reference sequence). Trimming took 1 base from V and 8 from J, leaving 17 bases between them. CDR3 length: 15 residues. The CDR3 DNA follows: TGTGCCACCAGCAGAGTCTTGGAGGGAGTCGACGGCTACACCTTC. Residues: CATSRVLEGVDGYTF.

The V call is TRBV29-1, the J call TRBJ2-7, with 7 positions matching TRBD1. CDR1 and CDR2 from the germline V gene are SQVTM and ANQGSEA. Germline trimming cut 2 bases from V and 9 bases from J; bases unmatched to any gene: 10. The CDR3 length is 13 residues. DNA for the CDR3: TGCAGCGTTGAAACAGGGGTACTTAGGGCGCAGTACTTC. Encoded protein: CSVETGVLRAQYF.

This chain joins TRBV28 and TRBJ1-2; maybe TRBD1 (5 bases). CDR1 and CDR2 (germline): MDHEN, SYDVKM. V lost 5 bases, J lost 3 bases, and 7 bases lay in between. The CDR3 is 12 amino acids. Here the CDR3 reads CASSGGDYGYTF. The CDR3 region has the DNA TGTGCCAGCAGTGGGGGTGACTATGGCTACACCTTC.

The gene calls are TRBV5-6 and TRBJ2-2, with D perhaps assigned TRBD1 or TRBD2 (5 bases each). V gave up 1 base and J gave up 5 bases, with 15 bases separating them. CDR1 is SGHDT, CDR2 YYEEEE, per germline. This CDR3 has 16 residues. CDR3 sequence reads: CASSLIIRDDTGELFF. CDR3 DNA sequence: TGTGCCAGCAGCTTGATCATAAGGGACGATACCGGGGAGCTGTTTTTT.

The chain recombines TRBV28 with TRBJ2-2; D call uncertain. Germline V gene data show CDR1 as MDHEN and CDR2 as SYDVKM. V was pared by 5 bases and J by 6 bases, with 7 bases between. The CDR3 sequence is 12 residues long. CDR3 amino acids: CASSDIAGELFF. The CDR3 DNA follows: TGTGCCAGCAGTGATATAGCCGGGGAGCTGTTTTTT.

The chain uses TRBV5-4 and TRBJ2-5; D ambiguous. CDR3 length: 13 residues. Germline CDR1 is SGHNT and CDR2 is YYREEE (reference sequence). The germline V and J ends were trimmed by 1 base and 4 bases, with 8 bases remaining between them. The CDR3 nucleotides are TGTGCCAGCAGCTTGAGATGGGGAGAGACCCAGTACTTC. Its translation: CASSLRWGETQYF.

The rearrangement links TRBV18 to TRBJ1-2; no clear D. Germline V gene sequence: CDR1 KGHSH, CDR2 LQKENI. The CDR3 runs 13 residues. The ends were cut back, 3 bases at V and 3 bases at J, with 8 bases in the middle. This CDR3 is CASSPEEYYGYTF. The DNA for the CDR3 is TGTGCCAGCTCACCTGAGGAATACTATGGCTACACCTTC.

The chain has TRBV28 and TRBJ2-3; TRBD1 agrees at 8 bases. V trimming: 6 bases; J trimming: 3 bases; junction bases outside the gene matches: 8. Germline CDR1 is MDHEN and CDR2 is SYDVKM. This CDR3 is built from 15 residues. The CDR3 nucleotides are TGTGCCAGCAGCTTCCCCAGGGGGCGGACAGATACGCAGTATTTT. Translated: CASSFPRGRTDTQYF. Full variable domain (remainder filled in from reference TRBV28 and TRBJ2-3): DVKVTQSSRYLVKRTGEKVFLECVQDMDHENMFWYRQDPGLGLRLIYFSYDVKMKEKGDIPEGYSVSREKKERFSLILESASTNQTSMYLCASSFPRGRTDTQYFGPGTRLTVL.

The chain has TRBV6-1 and TRBJ2-4, with D hard to call. The CDR3 spans 14 residues. Germline CDR1 is MNHNS and CDR2 is SASEGT. The V end lost 2 bases, the J end lost 6 bases, and 11 bases lay between the germline ends. CDR3 nucleotides: TGTGCCAGCAGTGAATCTACTTCCCCAAACATTCAGTACTTC. This gives the protein CASSESTSPNIQYF.

This rearrangement joins TRBV10-3 to TRBJ1-4; unclear D gene. V dropped 11 bases and J dropped 0 bases, with 13 bases sitting between them. CDR3 length: 14 amino acids. Germline V lookup: CDR1 ENHRY, CDR2 SYGVKD. The CDR3 sequence: CAVRSSPTNEKLFF. CDR3 DNA sequence: TGTGCCGTTAGGAGCAGCCCAACTAATGAAAAACTGTTTTTT.

V usage is TRBV6-5 and J usage is TRBJ1-2, with 11 positions matching TRBD1. J lost 6 bases, V lost 4 bases, and 10 bases had no gene match. Germline V CDR1 and CDR2: MNHEY, SVGAGI. CDR3 length: 16 amino acids. Written as DNA, the CDR3 is TGTGCCAGCAGTTCCCAAGGACAGGGGGCGTTTAATGGCTACACCTTC. Protein sequence: CASSSQGQGAFNGYTF.

The V gene is TRBV28, the J gene TRBJ2-1; D not resolved. The CDR3 contains 12 residues. V lost 5 bases and J 4 bases, leaving 6 bases between the germline ends. Germline lookup yields CDR1 MDHEN and CDR2 SYDVKM. The CDR3 loop reads CASSPPYNEQFF. CDR3 DNA sequence: TGTGCCAGCAGTCCTCCGTACAATGAGCAGTTCTTC.

V is TRBV9 and J is TRBJ1-2, with 7 bases identical to TRBD1. V was clipped by 3 bases and J by 4 bases; unmatched bases: 9. CDR3 length: 15 amino acids. CDR1 and CDR2 from the germline V gene are SGDLS and YYNGEE. The CDR3 is CASSAETGLGYGYTF. CDR3 nucleotides: TGTGCCAGCAGCGCCGAGACAGGGTTGGGCTATGGCTACACCTTC.